These 22 T cell receptor beta chains were all obtained from the same sample, sequenced in a study of cytomegalovirus exposure and HLA in healthy donors. Amplification used 60 Vbeta primers and 13 Jbeta primers. TCRdb's copy holds only in-frame clones and misses some; the assay was immunoSEQ multiplex PCR. The sample consists of roughly 230,000 clones, about 77% of them appearing once. The material sequenced was PBMCs. These receptors originate from a boy younger than 18 in good health and CMV-seronegative.

The J gene is TRBJ2-7, the V gene TRBV11-3, with TRBD2 matching over 8 bases. V gave up 2 bases and J gave up 5 bases; unmatched junction bases: 5. Germline CDR1 and CDR2: SGHNT and YENEEA. The CDR3 runs to 14 residues. The CDR3 protein is CASSLTREGHEQYF. CDR3 in DNA: TGTGCCAGCAGCTTAACCCGGGAGGGCCACGAGCAGTACTTC. The full variable domain, its missing parts supplied by reference TRBV11-3 and TRBJ2-7, is EAGVVQSPRYKIIEKKQPVAFWCNPISGHNTLYWYLQNLGQGPELLIRYENEEAVDDSQLPKDRFSAERLKGVDSTLKIQPAELGDSAVYLCASSLTREGHEQYFGPGTRLTVT.

In its sample, this clone was seen once. The CDR3 bases are TGCGCCAGCAGCTTGGTAGCGGGAGGGCCCTACAATGAGCAGTTCTTC. Encoded protein: CASSLVAGGPYNEQFF. This sequence joins TRBV5-1 and TRBJ2-1, with 11 bases aligning to TRBD2. Trimming took 0 bases from V and 2 from J; bases not matched to a gene: 1. Germline assignment: CDR1 SGHRS and CDR2 YFSETQ. The CDR3 spans 16 residues.

The chain links TRBV7-9 to TRBJ2-5; 10 bases are shared with TRBD2. V dropped 5 bases and J dropped 1; count of bases not matched to a gene: 13. CDR1 and CDR2 from the germline V gene are SEHNR and FQNEAQ (reference sequence). The CDR3 spans 18 residues. The CDR3, as DNA: TGTGCCAGCAGCCAGTGGGGCTTAGCGGGGGGTTTCCAAGAGACCCAGTACTTC. This gives the protein CASSQWGLAGGFQETQYF.

This chain connects TRBV30 to TRBJ2-2; no reliable D call. The CDR3 loop spans 13 amino acids. V lost 0 bases and J lost 5, with 7 bases in between. Germline V lookup: CDR1 GTSNPN, CDR2 SVGIG (reference sequence). This chain's CDR3 is CAWSVLETGELFF. The CDR3 DNA sequence: TGTGCCTGGAGTGTACTTGAGACCGGGGAGCTGTTTTTT.

This clone has only one observation. This chain joins TRBV19 and TRBJ2-3; 10 nucleotides align to TRBD1. The V gene end was trimmed by 6 bases and the J gene end by 6 bases; junction bases not matched to a gene: 6. The length of the CDR3 is 14 residues. Germline V CDR1 and CDR2: LNHDA, SQIVND (reference sequence). CDR3 nucleotides: TGTGCCAGTAGAAGGGACAGGGGTTCGGATACGCAGTATTTT. Its translation is CASRRDRGSDTQYF. Variable domain in full (rest from reference TRBV19 and TRBJ2-3): DGGITQSPKYLFRKEGQNVTLSCEQNLNHDAMYWYRQDPGQGLRLIYYSQIVNDFQKGDIAEGYSVSREKKESFPLTVTSAQKNPTAFYLCASRRDRGSDTQYFGPGTRLTVL.

This clone was counted a few times. V usage is TRBV5-1 and J usage is TRBJ2-7; 11 bases are shared with TRBD2. Germline values: CDR1 SGHRS, CDR2 YFSETQ. The CDR3 is made up of 15 amino acids. V trimming: 3 bases; J trimming: 3 bases; junction bases outside the gene matches: 5. CDR3 nucleotide sequence: TGCGCCAGCAGCTCAGGGACTAGCGGTTTCTACGAGCAGTACTTC. Its translation is CASSSGTSGFYEQYF.

In DNA form, the CDR3 reads TGTGCCAGCAGCGCCCCACTCACCGGGGAGCTGTTTTTT. This translates into CASSAPLTGELFF. V is TRBV9 and J is TRBJ2-2; D call uncertain. V was pared by 3 bases and J by 4 bases, with 7 bases between. Germline CDR1 reads SGDLS; CDR2 reads YYNGEE. The CDR3 spans 13 residues. The full variable domain, completed using reference TRBV9 and TRBJ2-2, is DSGVTQTPKHLITATGQRVTLRCSPRSGDLSVYWYQQSLDQGLQFLIQYYNGEERAKGNILERFSAQQFPDLHSELNLSSLELGDSALYFCASSAPLTGELFFGEGSRLTVL.

Only one count was recorded for this clone. This rearrangement joins TRBV5-1 to TRBJ1-6, with a tentative D call TRBD1 (5 bases). V was shortened by 1 base and J by 9 bases, with 14 bases between the two germline ends. Germline V gene data show CDR1 as SGHRS and CDR2 as YFSETQ. The CDR3 is made up of 15 amino acids. CDR3 residues: CASSLWGELSSPLHF. The CDR3 DNA reads as TGCGCCAGCAGCTTGTGGGGGGAGCTCTCTTCACCCCTCCACTTT.

This clone was seen just once. The chain couples TRBV18 to TRBJ2-6; tentatively, D is TRBD2 (6 bases). Between the trimmed V and J ends, which lost 3 bases and 6 bases, there was a span of 18 bases. The CDR3 extends over 17 amino acids. Germline CDR1 KGHSH, CDR2 LQKENI. The chain's CDR3 is CASSPTHGRGQANVLTF. CDR3 DNA sequence: TGTGCCAGCTCACCGACGCACGGGCGGGGTCAGGCCAACGTCCTGACTTTC.

The chain recombines TRBV13 with TRBJ2-7, with D maybe TRBD1 (5 bases). Per the germline V gene, CDR1 is PRHDT and CDR2 is FYEKMQ (reference sequence). This CDR3 contains 14 residues. V was pared by 5 bases and J by 1 base, with 12 bases between. The CDR3 region has the DNA TGTGCCAGCAGCCCAGAACAGGAGTCCTACGAGCAGTACTTC. This codes for CASSPEQESYEQYF.

This chain connects TRBV6-1 to TRBJ1-1, with D possibly TRBD1 on 6 matching bases. The V end was cut by 8 bases, the J end by 0 bases, with 22 bases between. From germline, CDR1 is MNHNS and CDR2 SASEGT. The CDR3 has 17 amino acids. The CDR3 DNA follows: TGTGCCAGCGGTGTCGAGGGGGATAGGCCAATGAACACTGAAGCTTTCTTT. This encodes CASGVEGDRPMNTEAFF.

The chain employs TRBV30 and TRBJ2-1; 7 bases match TRBD2. Germline V gene sequence: CDR1 GTSNPN, CDR2 SVGIG (reference sequence). Losses at the gene ends were 3 bases for V and 5 bases for J; bases not matched to a gene: 13. This CDR3 has 16 amino acids. The DNA for the CDR3 is TGTGCCTGGAGCGGGCCTCAAAGCGGGACCCACAATGAGCAGTTCTTC. Encoded protein: CAWSGPQSGTHNEQFF. Combining the CDR3 with reference TRBV30 and TRBJ2-1 gives the whole variable domain SQTIHQWPATLVQPVGSPLSLECTVEGTSNPNLYWYRQAAGRGLQLLFYSVGIGQISSEVPQNLSASRPQDRQFILSSKKLLLSDSGFYLCAWSGPQSGTHNEQFFGPGTRLTVL.

The V call is TRBV6-5, the J call TRBJ1-1; a weak D match, TRBD1 (5 bases). The CDR3 is made up of 15 amino acids. Trimming took off 6 bases at V and 0 bases at J, with 14 bases between the two ends. Germline CDR1 is MNHEY and CDR2 is SVGAGI. The CDR3 DNA follows: TGTGCCAGCAGCCCCCCTGCGGGGGTGAACACTGAAGCTTTCTTT. This gives the protein CASSPPAGVNTEAFF.

The chain carries TRBV29-1 and TRBJ2-7; the D gene is possibly TRBD1 (6 bases). The ends were cut back, 4 bases at V and 3 bases at J, with 10 bases in the middle. Germline V gives CDR1 SQVTM, CDR2 ANQGSEA. The CDR3 extends over 12 amino acids. The CDR3 spells CSVGTDGYEQYF. The CDR3 nucleotides are TGCAGCGTTGGGACAGACGGCTACGAGCAGTACTTC.

This clone was seen a handful of times. This chain joins TRBV1 and TRBJ2-4; whether TRBD1, the table's D call, matches the DNA was not checked. TRBV1 is tagged as a pseudogene. CDR3 length equals 15 residues. CDR3 nucleotides: TGCACCAGCAGCCAAGAGAACACGGCCAAAAACATTCAGTACTTC. Protein product: CTSSQENTAKNIQYF.

Only a few counts were recorded for this clone. The chain has TRBV6-5 and TRBJ1-1; no clear D. The V gene's germline CDR1 is MNHEY and CDR2 SVGAGI. V lost 5 bases, J lost 4 bases, and 14 bases lay in between. This CDR3 comprises 14 residues. CDR3 DNA sequence: TGTGCCAGCAGTAAGCCGGGGATGGGCACTGAAGCTTTCTTT. This translates into CASSKPGMGTEAFF.

The rearrangement joins TRBV30 to TRBJ1-2; TRBD1 matches at 10 bases. CDR1 is GTSNPN and CDR2 is SVGIG in the germline V gene (reference sequence). The CDR3 spans 13 residues. V shed 8 bases, J shed 0 bases, and the junction held 3 bases outside the gene matches. The CDR3 nucleotides are TGTGCCGGGACAGGGGTCCCTAACTATGGCTACACCTTC. Amino acids: CAGTGVPNYGYTF.

The chain has TRBV19 and TRBJ1-1, with TRBD1 identical over 11 bases. CDR1 LNHDA and CDR2 SQIVND come from the germline V gene (reference sequence). V trimming: 8 bases; J trimming: 2 bases; junction bases outside the gene matches: 1. The CDR3 runs to 13 residues. In nucleotides, the CDR3 is TGTGCCAGTGGACAGGGGGCAAACACTGAAGCTTTCTTT. Translating gives CASGQGANTEAFF.

The DNA for the CDR3 is TGTGCCACCAGCAGCCCGGATTCGGGTAGTCTCTACGAGCAGTACTTC. Its translation: CATSSPDSGSLYEQYF. This chain connects TRBV15 to TRBJ2-7; no reliable D call. V lost 3 bases to trimming and J lost 3 bases, with 18 bases between them. Germline-derived CDR1 and CDR2 are LNHNV and YYDKDF (reference sequence). The CDR3 runs to 16 residues.

This sequence joins TRBV7-2 and TRBJ2-7; D call uncertain. The ends were cut back, 1 base at V and 4 bases at J, with 8 bases in the middle. CDR1 SGHTA and CDR2 FQGNSA come from the germline V gene. The CDR3 covers 13 residues. As DNA, the CDR3 is TGTGCCAGCAGCTTAGGAAAGAGATACGAGCAGTACTTC. This translates into CASSLGKRYEQYF.

The chain is built from TRBV2 and TRBJ1-2; TRBD1 matches at 9 bases. The V and J ends lost 6 bases and 4 bases, in that order; junction bases with no gene match: 6. This CDR3 has 14 residues. Germline CDR1 and CDR2: SNHLY and FYNNEI. The chain's CDR3 is CASSRDREGYGYTF. CDR3 nucleotide sequence: TGTGCCAGCAGCCGGGACAGGGAGGGCTATGGCTACACCTTC.

A few counts support this clone. The chain uses TRBV5-4 and TRBJ1-1, with a possible D match to TRBD1 (6 bases). The CDR3 is made up of 15 amino acids. Trimming shortened V by 1 base and J by 1 base, and 11 bases separated the two germline ends. CDR1 and CDR2 (germline): SGHNT, YYREEE (reference sequence). The CDR3 sequence: CASSLLGAPNTEAFF. The CDR3 region has the DNA TGTGCCAGCAGCTTGCTGGGGGCGCCGAACACTGAAGCTTTCTTT. The entire variable domain, with the rest obtained from reference TRBV5-4 and TRBJ1-1, is as follows: ETGVTQSPTHLIKTRGQQVTLRCSSQSGHNTVSWYQQALGQGPQFIFQYYREEENGRGNFPPRFSGLQFPNYSSELNVNALELDDSALYLCASSLLGAPNTEAFFGQGTRLTVV.